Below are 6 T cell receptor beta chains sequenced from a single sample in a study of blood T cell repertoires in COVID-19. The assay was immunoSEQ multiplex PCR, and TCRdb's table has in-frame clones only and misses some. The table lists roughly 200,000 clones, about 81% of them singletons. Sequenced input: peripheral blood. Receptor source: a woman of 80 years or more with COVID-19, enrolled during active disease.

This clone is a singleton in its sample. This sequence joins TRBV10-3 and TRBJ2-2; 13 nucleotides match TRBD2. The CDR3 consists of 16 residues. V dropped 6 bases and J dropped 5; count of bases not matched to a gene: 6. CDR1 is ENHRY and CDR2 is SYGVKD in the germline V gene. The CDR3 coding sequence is TGTGCCATCAGCCGGACTAGCGGGAGCGGGACCGGGGAGCTGTTTTTT. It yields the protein CAISRTSGSGTGELFF.

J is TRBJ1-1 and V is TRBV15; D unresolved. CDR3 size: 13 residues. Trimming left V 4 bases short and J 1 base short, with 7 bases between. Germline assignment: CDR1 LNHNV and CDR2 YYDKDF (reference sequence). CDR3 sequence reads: CATSKVANTEAFF. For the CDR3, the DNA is TGTGCCACCAGCAAAGTGGCGAACACTGAAGCTTTCTTT. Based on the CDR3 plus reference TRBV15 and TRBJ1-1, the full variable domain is DAMVIQNPRYQVTQFGKPVTLSCSQTLNHNVMYWYQQKSSQAPKLLFHYYDKDFNNEADTPDNFQSRRPNTSFCFLDIRSPGLGDTAMYLCATSKVANTEAFFGQGTRLTVV.

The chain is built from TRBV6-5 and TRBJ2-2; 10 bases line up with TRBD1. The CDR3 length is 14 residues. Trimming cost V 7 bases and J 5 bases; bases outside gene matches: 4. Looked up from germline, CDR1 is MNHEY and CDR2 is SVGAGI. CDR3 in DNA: TGTGCCAGCACTACGGGACAGGGGACCGGGGAGCTGTTTTTT. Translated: CASTTGQGTGELFF.

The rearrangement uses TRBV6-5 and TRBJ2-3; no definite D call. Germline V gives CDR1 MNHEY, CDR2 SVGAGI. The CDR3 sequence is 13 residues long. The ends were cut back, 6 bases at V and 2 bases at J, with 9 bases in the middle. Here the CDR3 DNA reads TGTGCCAGCAGCCGCGGAAACACAGATACGCAGTATTTT. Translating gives CASSRGNTDTQYF.

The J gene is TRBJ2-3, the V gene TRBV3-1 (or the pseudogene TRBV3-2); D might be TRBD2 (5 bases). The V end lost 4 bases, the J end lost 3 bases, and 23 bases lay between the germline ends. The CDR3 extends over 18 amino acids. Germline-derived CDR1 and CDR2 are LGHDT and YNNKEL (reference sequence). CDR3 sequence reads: CASSPLFNVGVWTDTQYF. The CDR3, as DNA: TGTGCCAGCAGCCCTTTATTTAATGTGGGAGTGTGGACAGATACGCAGTATTTT.

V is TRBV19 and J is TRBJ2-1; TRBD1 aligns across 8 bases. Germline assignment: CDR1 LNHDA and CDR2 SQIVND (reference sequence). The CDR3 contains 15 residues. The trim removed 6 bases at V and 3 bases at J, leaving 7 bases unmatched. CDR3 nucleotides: TGTGCCAGTAGGGACAGGGCCCGTGGCTACAATGAGCAGTTCTTC. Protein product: CASRDRARGYNEQFF.